These 30 T cell receptor beta chains were sequenced from one sample in a study of blood T cell repertoires in COVID-19. Clones were sequenced by immunoSEQ multiplex PCR, and TCRdb holds only the in-frame ones, with some missing. Among roughly 140,000 clones listed, around four fifths were seen once. Sequenced sample: peripheral blood. All receptors come from a human donor in a cohort sampled during active COVID-19.

This chain uses TRBV10-3 with TRBJ1-2; no firm D call. This CDR3 has 12 residues. The V gene's germline CDR1 is ENHRY and CDR2 SYGVKD. The V gene lost 0 bases and the J gene lost 5 bases, with 4 bases spanning the gap. Here the CDR3 reads CAISESIYGYTF. CDR3 DNA sequence: TGTGCCATCAGTGAGTCAATATATGGCTACACCTTC.

The chain has TRBV18 and TRBJ2-3; D is ambiguous. Between the trimmed V and J ends, which lost 2 bases and 2 bases, there was a span of 11 bases. The germline CDR1 and CDR2 sequences are KGHSH and LQKENI. The CDR3 is made up of 15 amino acids. The CDR3 region has the DNA TGTGCCAGCTCACCAGATGGCAGGCCCACAGATACGCAGTATTTT. Its translation is CASSPDGRPTDTQYF.

Worth noting for this clone: This sample also contains other DNA sequences that code for the same CDR3. The J gene is TRBJ1-2, the V gene TRBV30; D is possibly TRBD1 (5 bases). This CDR3 contains 13 residues. V was cut by 0 bases and J by 4 bases, with 9 bases left in between. Germline V lookup: CDR1 GTSNPN, CDR2 SVGIG (reference sequence). CDR3 DNA sequence: TGTGCCTGGAGTGTAGGTACAGGCTATGGCTACACCTTC. Protein product: CAWSVGTGYGYTF.

The chain combines TRBV28 with TRBJ1-4; D remains ambiguous. CDR3 length: 15 amino acids. V was trimmed by 7 bases and J by 2 bases, leaving 14 bases between them. The germline gives CDR1 MDHEN, CDR2 SYDVKM. CDR3 region: CASTFAGQTNEKLFF. The CDR3 DNA reads TGTGCCAGCACCTTTGCGGGTCAGACTAATGAAAAACTGTTTTTT.

V and J are TRBV5-1 and TRBJ2-1, with TRBD1 matching over 7 bases. Germline assignment: CDR1 SGHRS and CDR2 YFSETQ. The ends lost 0 bases at V and 3 bases at J; junction bases unmatched: 6. The CDR3 spans 16 residues. The chain's CDR3 is CASSLEGQSLYNEQFF. The CDR3 region has the DNA TGCGCCAGCAGCTTGGAGGGACAGTCACTCTACAATGAGCAGTTCTTC.

The J gene is TRBJ2-7, the V gene TRBV20-1; tentatively, D is TRBD2 (6 bases). The CDR3 contains 11 residues. Germline CDR1 DFQATT, CDR2 SNEGSKA (reference sequence). Trimming shortened V by 1 base and J by 5 bases, and 6 bases separated the two germline ends. The CDR3 DNA is TGCAGTGCTAGAGCGGGGGACGAGCAGTACTTC. It translates to CSARAGDEQYF.

The chain couples TRBV19 to TRBJ2-2; TRBD1 matches 8 bases. After removal of 5 bases from V and 1 base from J, the junction contained 6 bases not matched to a gene. Germline V CDR1 and CDR2: LNHDA, SQIVND (reference sequence). The CDR3 has 16 amino acids. The CDR3 sequence is CASSLSGTGNTGELFF. The CDR3 region has the DNA TGTGCCAGTAGTCTTTCCGGGACAGGGAACACCGGGGAGCTGTTTTTT.

The chain recombines TRBV9 with TRBJ2-5; a possible D gene is TRBD1 (5 bases). This CDR3 is 14 amino acids long. Germline V gene lookup returns CDR1 SGDLS and CDR2 YYNGEE. With 4 bases removed from V and 1 base from J, the gap between germline ends came to 11 bases. This chain's CDR3 is CASSSGAVQETQYF. CDR3 DNA sequence: TGTGCCAGCAGCTCTGGGGCGGTCCAAGAGACCCAGTACTTC. Looking up the rest from reference TRBV9 and TRBJ2-5 gives the full variable domain: DSGVTQTPKHLITATGQRVTLRCSPRSGDLSVYWYQQSLDQGLQFLIQYYNGEERAKGNILERFSAQQFPDLHSELNLSSLELGDSALYFCASSSGAVQETQYFGPGTRLLVL.

This clone was counted only a few times. The chain employs TRBV13 and TRBJ1-1, with 7 bases lining up with TRBD1. Germline V gives CDR1 PRHDT, CDR2 FYEKMQ (reference sequence). The J segment lost 5 bases and the V segment lost 0 bases, leaving 3 bases of the junction unmatched. The CDR3 has 14 amino acids. The CDR3 protein is CASSLGEQGTEAFF. DNA of the CDR3: TGTGCCAGCAGCTTAGGAGAACAGGGGACTGAAGCTTTCTTT.

This clone has only a few counts. The chain joins TRBV6-5 to TRBJ1-1; 7 bases align to TRBD1. The CDR3 consists of 14 residues. After removal of 7 bases from V and 0 bases from J, the junction contained 5 bases not matched to a gene. CDR1 and CDR2 (germline): MNHEY, SVGAGI. This CDR3 is CASNPGGMNTEAFF. The CDR3 bases are TGTGCCAGCAATCCAGGGGGAATGAACACTGAAGCTTTCTTT.

This clone was recorded once. The chain links TRBV5-1 to TRBJ2-3; D not certain. The CDR3 is 14 amino acids. Germline loops: CDR1 SGHRS, CDR2 YFSETQ. V was pared by 2 bases and J by 2 bases, with 9 bases between. The CDR3 bases are TGCGCCAGCAGCTTATCCAGCGCCACAGATACGCAGTATTTT. Residues: CASSLSSATDTQYF.

This clone appeared once. This rearrangement joins TRBV4-3 to TRBJ1-2; D is possibly TRBD1 (5 bases). This CDR3 spans 16 amino acids. Germline CDR1 reads LGHNA; CDR2 reads YSLEER. V was cut by 2 bases and J by 5 bases, with 18 bases left in between. DNA for the CDR3: TGCGCCAGCAGCCAACTCGGACATTATGGAGGGTATGGCTACACCTTC. Its protein product is CASSQLGHYGGYGYTF.

The chain uses TRBV18 and TRBJ2-1; D remains unclear. The ends were cut back, 0 bases at V and 10 bases at J, with 10 bases in the middle. Germline V gene sequence: CDR1 KGHSH, CDR2 LQKENI. The CDR3 is 13 amino acids. The CDR3 is CASSPPVVFEQFF. DNA for the CDR3: TGTGCCAGCTCACCACCGGTAGTATTCGAGCAGTTCTTC.

V usage is TRBV19 and J usage is TRBJ2-2; TRBD2 agrees at 9 bases. The CDR3 is 15 residues long. Trimming at V came to 6 bases and at J to 6 bases, leaving 8 bases not matched to a gene. The V gene's germline CDR1 is LNHDA and CDR2 SQIVND (reference sequence). CDR3 loop: CASRKSGGKAGELFF. The DNA for the CDR3 is TGTGCCAGTAGAAAAAGCGGGGGGAAAGCCGGGGAGCTGTTTTTT. The full variable domain, its missing parts supplied by reference TRBV19 and TRBJ2-2, is DGGITQSPKYLFRKEGQNVTLSCEQNLNHDAMYWYRQDPGQGLRLIYYSQIVNDFQKGDIAEGYSVSREKKESFPLTVTSAQKNPTAFYLCASRKSGGKAGELFFGEGSRLTVL.

V gene TRBV30 combines with J gene TRBJ2-2; tentatively, D is TRBD2 (7 bases). V was cut by 7 bases and J by 5 bases, with 17 bases left in between. This CDR3 has 14 residues. Germline V lookup: CDR1 GTSNPN, CDR2 SVGIG (reference sequence). In nucleotides, the CDR3 is TGTGCCTCCTTGTCGGGGGGCCTGACCGGGGAGCTGTTTTTT. It codes for CASLSGGLTGELFF.

This clone was found a few times. The chain is built from TRBV5-4 and TRBJ1-6; no clear D. CDR3 length equals 14 residues. The V end was cut by 0 bases, the J end by 4 bases, with 5 bases between. Germline-derived CDR1 and CDR2 are SGHNT and YYREEE (reference sequence). The CDR3 DNA is TGTGCCAGCAGCTTGGGAGGGTATAATTCACCCCTCCACTTT. Its protein product is CASSLGGYNSPLHF.

The chain recombines TRBV11-3 with TRBJ1-1; D not resolved. The length of the CDR3 is 13 residues. CDR1 and CDR2 (germline): SGHNT, YENEEA. The ends were cut back, 2 bases at V and 3 bases at J, with 7 bases in the middle. The CDR3 coding sequence is TGTGCCAGCAGCTTAAACCGAGACACTGAAGCTTTCTTT. It codes for CASSLNRDTEAFF.

CDR3 DNA sequence: TGTGCCAGCAGTTTCGGAGGGCTAGATAATGAAAAACTGTTTTTT. Encoded protein: CASSFGGLDNEKLFF. This chain uses TRBV28 with TRBJ1-4; D is undetermined. The CDR3 is made up of 15 amino acids. CDR1 and CDR2 (germline): MDHEN, SYDVKM. Between the trimmed V and J ends, which lost 3 bases and 4 bases, there was a span of 12 bases.

As to this clone: Within the sample, other DNA sequences also encode this same CDR3. The chain joins TRBV27 to TRBJ1-1, with TRBD1 as a possible D gene (5 bases). The CDR3 loop spans 14 amino acids. Germline CDR1 and CDR2: MNHEY and SMNVEV (reference sequence). V lost 0 bases and J lost 2, with 7 bases in between. CDR3 sequence reads: CASSLSGGNTEAFF. CDR3 nucleotide sequence: TGTGCCAGCAGTTTATCGGGGGGTAACACTGAAGCTTTCTTT.

This chain joins TRBV23-1 and TRBJ1-3; D is unresolved. TRBV23-1 is an ORF, with its function uncertain. The CDR3 length is 16 residues. V was clipped by 0 bases and J by 4 bases, with 13 bases between them. CDR3 in amino acids: CASSQSEGLLGNTIYF. DNA for the CDR3: TGCGCCAGCAGTCAATCCGAGGGTTTGCTCGGAAACACCATATATTTT.

The chain couples TRBV19 to TRBJ1-5; maybe TRBD1 (6 bases). Per germline, CDR1 LNHDA and CDR2 SQIVND (reference sequence). This CDR3 comprises 15 residues. The germline V and J ends were trimmed by 6 bases and 7 bases, with 19 bases remaining between them. The CDR3 sequence: CASSPGQNGGQPQHF. The CDR3, as DNA: TGTGCCAGTAGCCCGGGACAAAACGGCGGACAGCCCCAGCATTTT.

This chain connects TRBV18 to TRBJ1-5; 8 bases match TRBD1. This CDR3 spans 15 amino acids. V shed 3 bases, J shed 5 bases, and the junction held 6 bases outside the gene matches. Germline values: CDR1 KGHSH, CDR2 LQKENI. CDR3 bases: TGTGCCAGCTCACCGGGGGCAGGGGGCGATCAGCCCCAGCATTTT. It specifies CASSPGAGGDQPQHF.

The chain links TRBV28 to TRBJ1-6; the D is unclear. Germline loops: CDR1 MDHEN, CDR2 SYDVKM. The length of the CDR3 is 11 residues. Trimming took off 6 bases at V and 14 bases at J, with 11 bases between the two ends. This CDR3 reads CASSPGVSLHF. The CDR3 DNA sequence: TGTGCCAGCAGCCCCGGAGTGTCCCTCCACTTT.

The chain is built from TRBV30 and TRBJ1-2; no definite D call. Trimming left V 3 bases short and J 0 bases short, with 11 bases between. The CDR3 is 14 residues long. Germline values: CDR1 GTSNPN, CDR2 SVGIG (reference sequence). The CDR3 sequence is CAWRNRGTNYGYTF. The DNA for the CDR3 is TGTGCCTGGAGAAACCGGGGAACTAACTATGGCTACACCTTC.

This clone was seen a single time. The rearrangement joins TRBV11-3 to TRBJ2-7, with 9 bases aligning to TRBD1. The V and J ends lost 5 bases and 3 bases, in that order; junction bases with no gene match: 8. From germline, CDR1 is SGHNT and CDR2 YENEEA. CDR3 length: 15 amino acids. CDR3 sequence reads: CASSPVPGQGYEQYF. The CDR3 nucleotides are TGTGCCAGCAGCCCGGTCCCGGGACAGGGCTACGAGCAGTACTTC.

The V call is TRBV29-1, the J call TRBJ2-3; D is ambiguous. This CDR3 has 13 amino acids. CDR1 and CDR2 (germline): SQVTM, ANQGSEA. V lost 4 bases and J lost 6, with 14 bases in between. In DNA form, the CDR3 reads TGCAGCGTTGTGATAGCTTCGACGGATACGCAGTATTTT. This codes for CSVVIASTDTQYF.

This chain links TRBV10-1 with TRBJ2-1; 10 positions match TRBD2. Germline V gene data show CDR1 as WNHNN and CDR2 as SYGVQD (reference sequence). After removal of 0 bases from V and 2 bases from J, the junction contained 10 bases not matched to a gene. The CDR3 runs to 19 residues. CDR3 protein: CASSESPGLAEGPYNEQFF. CDR3 nucleotides: TGCGCCAGCAGTGAGTCTCCTGGACTAGCGGAGGGCCCCTACAATGAGCAGTTCTTC.

This chain joins TRBV6-6 and TRBJ1-5; 7 nucleotides agree with TRBD1. V lost 6 bases to trimming and J lost 1 base; unmatched junction nucleotides: 6. Germline assignment: CDR1 MNHNY and CDR2 SVGAGI (reference sequence). The CDR3 covers 15 residues. The CDR3 DNA is TGTGCCAGCAGAACGACAGGGTTAAGCAATCAGCCCCAGCATTTT. Protein product: CASRTTGLSNQPQHF.

The genes are TRBV9 and TRBJ2-5; tentative D call: TRBD2 (7 bases). CDR3 size: 16 residues. CDR1 and CDR2 from the germline V gene are SGDLS and YYNGEE. V lost 3 bases, J lost 4 bases, and 19 bases lay in between. CDR3 DNA sequence: TGTGCCAGCAGCGCCTTGGGGGGGAGCAGGGGAGAGACCCAGTACTTC. It is translated as CASSALGGSRGETQYF.

Worth noting for this clone: In the same sample, other DNA sequences code for this CDR3. V usage is TRBV5-1 and J usage is TRBJ1-2, with TRBD1 matching 9 bases. Germline V CDR1 and CDR2: SGHRS, YFSETQ. The CDR3 is 13 amino acids. Unmatched junction bases numbered 6, after V lost 4 bases and J lost 8 bases. CDR3 nucleotide sequence: TGCGCCAGCAGCCCAGACAGGGGGAGAGGCTACACCTTC. As protein: CASSPDRGRGYTF. Looking up the rest from reference TRBV5-1 and TRBJ1-2 gives the full variable domain: KAGVTQTPRYLIKTRGQQVTLSCSPISGHRSVSWYQQTPGQGLQFLFEYFSETQRNKGNFPGRFSGRQFSNSRSEMNVSTLELGDSALYLCASSPDRGRGYTFGSGTRLTVV.